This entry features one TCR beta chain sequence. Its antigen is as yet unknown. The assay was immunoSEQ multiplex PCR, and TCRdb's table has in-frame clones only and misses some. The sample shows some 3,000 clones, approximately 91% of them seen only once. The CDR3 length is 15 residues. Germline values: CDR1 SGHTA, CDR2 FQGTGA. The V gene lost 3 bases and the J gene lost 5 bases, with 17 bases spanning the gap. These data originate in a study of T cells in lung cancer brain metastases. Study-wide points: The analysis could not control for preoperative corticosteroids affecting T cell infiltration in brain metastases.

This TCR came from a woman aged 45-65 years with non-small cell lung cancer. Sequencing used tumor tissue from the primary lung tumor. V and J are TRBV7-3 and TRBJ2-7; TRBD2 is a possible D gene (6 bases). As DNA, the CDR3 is TGTGCCAGCAGCTTCCTCGCGACTAGTTTCCACGAGCAGTACTTC. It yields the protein CASSFLATSFHEQYF.